The 15 T cell receptor beta chains presented below share a single source sample, sequenced in a study of CD8 T cells in Susac syndrome. When the RNA was reverse transcribed, random hexamers were used with an input of about 0.45 to 1 ug. Via MiXCR, TCRdb re-called the immunoSEQ multiplex PCR reads, giving one row per CDR3 protein. Altogether a few hundred thousand distinct CDR3 sequences are present, 75% to 90% being singletons, with the ten largest covering about 0.1%. Sample: CD8+ T cells from PBMCs. The receptors were gathered from a human donor with multiple sclerosis.

The rearrangement links TRBV5-4 to TRBJ1-2, with D maybe TRBD1 (5 bases). This CDR3 spans 14 amino acids. V lost 4 bases and J lost 3, with 13 bases in between. Germline CDR1 SGHNT, CDR2 YYREEE (reference sequence). The CDR3 spells CASSPDTDHYGYTF. CDR3 nucleotides: TGTGCCAGCAGCCCGGACACGGACCACTATGGCTACACCTTC.

This chain joins TRBV30 and TRBJ1-1, with TRBD1 matching 8 bases. The CDR3 totals 16 residues. Germline V gene lookup returns CDR1 GTSNPN and CDR2 SVGIG (reference sequence). The junction had 11 bases not matched to a gene; V was cut back by 0 bases and J by 5 bases. The CDR3 is CAWSVGTGGRGTEAFF. CDR3 in DNA: TGTGCCTGGAGTGTAGGAACAGGGGGAAGAGGGACTGAAGCTTTCTTT. Together with reference TRBV30 and TRBJ1-1, the CDR3 gives the full variable domain: SQTIHQWPATLVQPVGSPLSLECTVEGTSNPNLYWYRQAAGRGLQLLFYSVGIGQISSEVPQNLSASRPQDRQFILSSKKLLLSDSGFYLCAWSVGTGGRGTEAFFGQGTRLTVV.

The V call is TRBV7-9, the J call TRBJ2-7; tentatively, D is TRBD1 (5 bases). CDR3 length: 15 residues. The ends were cut back, 5 bases at V and 3 bases at J, with 17 bases in the middle. The germline CDR1 and CDR2 sequences are SEHNR and FQNEAQ (reference sequence). CDR3 nucleotides: TGTGCCAGCAGCCACTCGAGCAGGGCCCTCTACGAGCAGTACTTC. Its translation: CASSHSSRALYEQYF.

The chain couples TRBV11-2 to TRBJ1-1; D is ambiguous. V dropped 5 bases and J dropped 4 bases, with 14 bases sitting between them. Germline V CDR1 and CDR2: SGHAT, FQNNGV. The CDR3 covers 14 residues. CDR3 region: CASSPREWGTEAFF. DNA of the CDR3: TGTGCCAGCAGCCCACGTGAGTGGGGCACTGAAGCTTTCTTT. Looking up the rest from reference TRBV11-2 and TRBJ1-1 gives the full variable domain: EAGVAQSPRYKIIEKRQSVAFWCNPISGHATLYWYQQILGQGPKLLIQFQNNGVVDDSQLPKDRFSAERLKGVDSTLKIQPAKLEDSAVYLCASSPREWGTEAFFGQGTRLTVV.

Here the CDR3 DNA reads TGCAGCGTGGAGGCCACTGAAGCTTTCTTT. It yields the protein CSVEATEAFF. The chain recombines TRBV29-1 with TRBJ1-1; D is undetermined. Germline V CDR1 and CDR2: SQVTM, ANQGSEA. V was shortened by 6 bases and J by 4 bases, with 6 bases between the two germline ends. The CDR3 contains 10 residues.

The chain combines TRBV5-1 with TRBJ2-3; D unclear. Germline-derived CDR1 and CDR2 are SGHRS and YFSETQ. The CDR3 extends over 16 amino acids. V was trimmed by 3 bases and J by 2 bases, leaving 16 bases between them. CDR3 sequence (DNA): TGCGCCAGCAGCTCGGTCTTAGGTCTGAACACAGATACGCAGTATTTT. Residues: CASSSVLGLNTDTQYF.

The gene calls are TRBV18 and TRBJ1-1; D is perhaps TRBD1 (6 bases). This CDR3 has 15 amino acids. Per germline, CDR1 KGHSH and CDR2 LQKENI. V was clipped by 3 bases and J by 4 bases, with 15 bases between them. The CDR3 is CASSPRDRYFTEAFF. CDR3 coding DNA: TGTGCCAGCTCACCCCGCGACAGGTATTTCACTGAAGCTTTCTTT. Complete variable domain (other parts from reference TRBV18 and TRBJ1-1): NAGVMQNPRHLVRRRGQEARLRCSPMKGHSHVYWYRQLPEEGLKFMVYLQKENIIDESGMPKERFSAEFPKEGPSILRIQQVVRGDSAAYFCASSPRDRYFTEAFFGQGTRLTVV.

The J gene is TRBJ1-5, the V gene TRBV24-1; D is ambiguous. Trimming pared 3 bases from V and 0 bases from J, leaving 5 bases between. Germline V gene sequence: CDR1 KGHDR, CDR2 SFDVKD. The CDR3 is made up of 14 amino acids. The CDR3 spells CATSDQLSNQPQHF. CDR3 DNA: TGTGCCACCAGTGATCAGCTTAGCAATCAGCCCCAGCATTTT.

V and J are TRBV29-1 and TRBJ2-7, with D tentatively TRBD2 (5 bases). V lost 3 bases, J lost 2 bases, and 17 bases lay in between. The CDR3 has 15 amino acids. Germline loops: CDR1 SQVTM, CDR2 ANQGSEA. The CDR3 reads CSVDEGPQSAYEQYF. In DNA, the CDR3 is TGCAGCGTTGACGAGGGCCCTCAATCGGCCTACGAGCAGTACTTC.

V and J are TRBV9 and TRBJ2-3, with 13 bases identical to TRBD2. CDR1 and CDR2 from the germline V gene are SGDLS and YYNGEE. The CDR3 runs to 16 residues. The V and J ends lost 2 bases and 4 bases, in that order; junction bases with no gene match: 4. The chain's CDR3 is CASSVGTSGISDTQYF. The CDR3 nucleotides are TGTGCCAGCAGCGTCGGGACTAGCGGGATCTCAGATACGCAGTATTTT.

V and J are TRBV7-9 and TRBJ2-3; 8 bases agree with TRBD2. Unmatched junction bases numbered 12, after V lost 2 bases and J lost 5 bases. Germline loops: CDR1 SEHNR, CDR2 FQNEAQ (reference sequence). This CDR3 spans 17 amino acids. This CDR3 is CASSLLHPAGGGDTQYF. The CDR3 DNA reads as TGTGCCAGCAGCTTACTCCACCCCGCGGGGGGAGGAGATACGCAGTATTTT.

The chain employs TRBV6-5 and TRBJ2-1, with TRBD2 matching 13 bases. Germline V gives CDR1 MNHEY, CDR2 SVGAGI. The V gene end was trimmed by 7 bases and the J gene end by 7 bases; junction bases not matched to a gene: 7. This CDR3 is built from 15 residues. The CDR3 coding sequence is TGTGCCAGCATCGAAACTAGCGGGAGGGGGAATGAGCAGTTCTTC. Translation: CASIETSGRGNEQFF.

V is TRBV3-1 and J is TRBJ1-4; D is unresolved. The length of the CDR3 is 17 residues. The ends were cut back, 0 bases at V and 7 bases at J, with 18 bases in the middle. Germline assignment: CDR1 LGHDT and CDR2 YNNKEL (reference sequence). CDR3 in DNA: TGTGCCAGCAGCCAAGATTGGCTCGGGCCCTCGAGTGAAAAACTGTTTTTT. It encodes CASSQDWLGPSSEKLFF.

The chain combines TRBV5-6 with TRBJ2-3, with D unclear. The CDR3 is 15 amino acids. V was clipped by 0 bases and J by 5 bases, with 13 bases between them. Per the germline V gene, CDR1 is SGHDT and CDR2 is YYEEEE. The CDR3 DNA reads as TGTGCCAGCAGCTTGGAGGTCCCCGATGGAGATACGCAGTATTTT. Amino acid sequence: CASSLEVPDGDTQYF.

The chain employs TRBV4-1 and TRBJ1-5; unclear D gene. The germline V and J ends were trimmed by 1 base and 2 bases, with 6 bases remaining between them. The germline V gene encodes CDR1 MGHRA and CDR2 YSYEKL. The CDR3 is made up of 14 amino acids. The CDR3 region has the DNA TGCGCCAGCAGCCAAGTATTCGGCAATCAGCCCCAGCATTTT. Translating it yields CASSQVFGNQPQHF.